A single sample is the source of the 25 T cell receptor beta chains below, sequenced in a study of T cell responses to AZD1222 COVID-19 vaccine. Assay: immunoSEQ multiplex PCR; the TCRdb copy retains only in-frame clones and omits some. The table records about 190,000 clones, roughly 93% of them present only once. The material sequenced was peripheral blood, taken on day 0 of AZD1222 vaccination. The receptors were gathered from an adult in good health.

V gene TRBV27 combines with J gene TRBJ2-2, with 8 positions matching TRBD2. CDR3 length: 18 amino acids. Germline trimming cut 4 bases from V and 5 bases from J; bases unmatched to any gene: 15. Germline CDR1 MNHEY, CDR2 SMNVEV (reference sequence). In nucleotides, the CDR3 is TGTGCCAGCAGTTCCCTCAAGATGTTAGCGGGATGGACCGGGGAGCTGTTTTTT. Protein product: CASSSLKMLAGWTGELFF.

J is TRBJ1-2 and V is TRBV28; 7 bases fit TRBD1. Trimming at V came to 5 bases and at J to 2 bases, leaving 8 bases not matched to a gene. The V gene's germline CDR1 is MDHEN and CDR2 SYDVKM. This CDR3 region has 15 residues. The chain's CDR3 is CASSQPGTVNYGYTF. CDR3 DNA: TGTGCCAGCAGTCAACCCGGGACAGTCAACTATGGCTACACCTTC.

The chain is built from TRBV5-1 and TRBJ2-1; TRBD2 matches at 12 bases. CDR1 and CDR2 from the germline V gene are SGHRS and YFSETQ. V shed 5 bases, J shed 7 bases, and the junction held 10 bases outside the gene matches. This CDR3 has 16 amino acids. CDR3 sequence reads: CASSSPRLAGANEQFF. As DNA, the CDR3 is TGCGCCAGCAGTTCCCCCAGACTAGCGGGGGCGAATGAGCAGTTCTTC.

This chain connects TRBV7-9 to TRBJ2-7, with D uncertain. Germline-derived CDR1 and CDR2 are SEHNR and FQNEAQ (reference sequence). The V end lost 5 bases, the J end lost 3 bases, and 11 bases lay between the germline ends. CDR3 length: 13 residues. This chain's CDR3 is CASSVLGGYEQYF. For the CDR3, the DNA is TGTGCCAGCAGCGTACTGGGCGGCTACGAGCAGTACTTC. The whole variable domain, filled in from reference TRBV7-9 and TRBJ2-7, reads DTGVSQNPRHKITKRGQNVTFRCDPISEHNRLYWYRQTLGQGPEFLTYFQNEAQLEKSRLLSDRFSAERPKGSFSTLEIQRTEQGDSAMYLCASSVLGGYEQYFGPGTRLTVT.

This chain links TRBV25-1 with TRBJ2-7; 7 bases match TRBD1. From germline, CDR1 is MGHDK and CDR2 SYGVNS. This CDR3 is built from 14 residues. The J segment lost 7 bases and the V segment lost 0 bases, leaving 6 bases of the junction unmatched. CDR3 DNA: TGTGCCAGCAGTGAATATGGACAGGCCGTGGAGCAGTACTTC. This sequence encodes CASSEYGQAVEQYF.

CDR3 sequence: CASSLATASSYEQYF. CDR3 sequence (DNA): TGTGCCAGCAGCTTAGCGACGGCTAGCTCCTACGAGCAGTACTTC. The chain recombines TRBV11-2 with TRBJ2-7; D not resolved. V lost 1 base and J 0 bases, leaving 10 bases between the germline ends. Germline loops: CDR1 SGHAT, CDR2 FQNNGV. The CDR3 spans 15 residues.

This clone has a single count. The chain is built from TRBV28 and TRBJ1-3; D remains unclear. V dropped 1 base and J dropped 0 bases, with 7 bases sitting between them. This CDR3 is 15 amino acids long. Per germline, CDR1 MDHEN and CDR2 SYDVKM. CDR3 amino acids: CASSLYKYSGNTIYF. CDR3 nucleotides: TGTGCCAGCAGTTTATACAAGTACTCTGGAAACACCATATATTTT.

Written as DNA, the CDR3 is TGTGCCAGTACCCTTAGCGGGGACTCCTACAATGAGCAGTTCTTC. Translation gives CASTLSGDSYNEQFF. The chain joins TRBV19 to TRBJ2-1; TRBD2 aligns across 8 bases. Losses at the gene ends were 7 bases for V and 0 bases for J; bases not matched to a gene: 5. Germline V gives CDR1 LNHDA, CDR2 SQIVND (reference sequence). CDR3 size: 15 residues.

The chain has TRBV18 and TRBJ1-2; D unresolved. The V gene's germline CDR1 is KGHSH and CDR2 LQKENI. Trimming stripped 3 bases from V and 3 bases from J, with 8 bases between. The length of the CDR3 is 13 residues. The CDR3 region is CASSPTRDYGYTF. Written as DNA, the CDR3 is TGTGCCAGCTCACCCACAAGGGACTATGGCTACACCTTC.

The chain joins TRBV7-3 to TRBJ2-5, with TRBD2 matching 12 bases. Trimming removed 4 bases from V and 4 bases from J; junction bases left unmatched: 4. The CDR3 runs to 15 residues. CDR1 and CDR2 (germline): SGHTA, FQGTGA. The CDR3 sequence: CASSYLAGGLETQYF. DNA for the CDR3: TGTGCCAGCAGCTACCTAGCGGGGGGGCTAGAGACCCAGTACTTC. Based on the CDR3 plus reference TRBV7-3 and TRBJ2-5, the full variable domain is GAGVSQTPSNKVTEKGKYVELRCDPISGHTALYWYRQSLGQGPEFLIYFQGTGAADDSGLPNDRFFAVRPEGSVSTLKIQRTERGDSAVYLCASSYLAGGLETQYFGPGTRLLVL.

The rearrangement joins TRBV28 to TRBJ2-7; no clear D. The V and J ends lost 6 bases and 0 bases respectively, with 9 bases between them. The CDR3 is 13 residues long. CDR1 and CDR2 (germline): MDHEN, SYDVKM. The CDR3 spells CASSARSSYEQYF. The DNA of the CDR3 is TGTGCCAGCAGCGCCAGGAGCTCCTACGAGCAGTACTTC.

In its sample, this clone was seen a few times. V is TRBV2 and J is TRBJ2-7, with 7 nucleotides matching TRBD2. V shed 3 bases and J 1 base; nucleotides not matched to a gene: 9. Germline assignment: CDR1 SNHLY and CDR2 FYNNEI. This CDR3 comprises 16 residues. DNA for the CDR3: TGTGCCAGCAGTGATAGGGGAGCGGGACCGTCCTACGAGCAGTACTTC. It yields the protein CASSDRGAGPSYEQYF.

This clone was detected once. The chain uses TRBV5-6 and TRBJ2-7, with 9 bases lining up with TRBD2. The V and J ends lost 6 bases and 9 bases, in that order; junction bases with no gene match: 16. The CDR3 runs 15 residues. Germline V gene data show CDR1 as SGHDT and CDR2 as YYEEEE. CDR3 bases: TGTGCCAGCACCTTTTACGCGGGAGGGGCTGGTAGGCAGTACTTC. This gives the protein CASTFYAGGAGRQYF.

The V and J genes are TRBV13 and TRBJ1-1; D may be TRBD1 (5 bases). Germline V CDR1 and CDR2: PRHDT, FYEKMQ (reference sequence). The CDR3 contains 15 residues. Deletions cut 2 bases from V and 0 bases from J, with 10 bases between. The CDR3 DNA follows: TGTGCCAGCAGCTTAAGTGAAGGGGTGAACACTGAAGCTTTCTTT. Its protein product is CASSLSEGVNTEAFF.

The genes are TRBV5-5 and TRBJ2-7, with D perhaps matching TRBD2 (5 bases). This CDR3 region has 14 residues. CDR1 and CDR2 from the germline V gene are SGHKS and YYEKEE (reference sequence). Trimming took 0 bases from V and 1 from J, leaving 8 bases between them. CDR3 sequence: CASSLVPGSYEQYF. The CDR3 coding sequence is TGTGCCAGCAGCTTGGTTCCGGGATCCTACGAGCAGTACTTC. The variable domain in full, completed from reference TRBV5-5 and TRBJ2-7, reads DAGVTQSPTHLIKTRGQQVTLRCSPISGHKSVSWYQQVLGQGPQFIFQYYEKEERGRGNFPDRFSARQFPNYSSELNVNALLLGDSALYLCASSLVPGSYEQYFGPGTRLTVT.

The J gene is TRBJ2-5, the V gene TRBV12-3 or TRBV12-4; D remains unclear. Trimming removed 3 bases at V and 5 bases at J, with 7 bases between. CDR3 size: 12 residues. The CDR3 sequence: CASSLAAETQYF. In DNA form, the CDR3 reads TGTGCCAGCAGTTTGGCCGCGGAGACCCAGTACTTC.

The sample holds a few counts of this clone. CDR3 nucleotide sequence: TGTGCCAGCAGCTCTTCCGGGTCCTTGAATTCACCCCTCCACTTT. Its translation is CASSSSGSLNSPLHF. The chain employs TRBV3-1 (or the pseudogene TRBV3-2) and TRBJ1-6; D is uncertain. Between the trimmed V and J ends, which lost 5 bases and 7 bases, there was a span of 15 bases. The CDR3 length is 15 residues. Germline V lookup: CDR1 LGHDT, CDR2 YNNKEL (reference sequence).

The chain recombines TRBV2 with TRBJ1-4; 12 bases line up with TRBD1. J gave up 5 bases and V 6 bases, and 7 bases lay outside the gene matches. CDR1 and CDR2 (germline): SNHLY, FYNNEI. This CDR3 is built from 16 residues. The CDR3 nucleotides are TGTGCCAGCAGGCGGGACAGGGGGCCTGGAAATGAAAAACTGTTTTTT. Residues: CASRRDRGPGNEKLFF.

The V gene is TRBV28, the J gene TRBJ1-3, with D possibly TRBD1 on 6 matching bases. This CDR3 has 13 residues. CDR1 and CDR2 from the germline V gene are MDHEN and SYDVKM. V lost 8 bases to trimming and J lost 3 bases, with 11 bases between them. CDR3 nucleotide sequence: TGTGCCAGCTTGGGGGCGCGTGGAAACACCATATATTTT. This encodes CASLGARGNTIYF.

In DNA form, the CDR3 reads TGTGCCAGCAGTTACAGAACAGGGAGGTCCTCCTACGAGCAGTACTTC. As protein: CASSYRTGRSSYEQYF. V is TRBV6-2 or TRBV6-3 and J is TRBJ2-7, with D possibly called TRBD1 or TRBD2 (6 bases each). The germline V and J ends were trimmed by 2 bases and 0 bases, with 14 bases remaining between them. Germline loops: CDR1 MNHEY, CDR2 SVGEGT. The CDR3 is made up of 16 amino acids.

V usage is TRBV13 and J usage is TRBJ2-7, with D possibly matching TRBD1 (6 bases). The CDR3 runs to 14 residues. The V and J ends lost 8 bases and 4 bases respectively, with 18 bases between them. Per the germline V gene, CDR1 is PRHDT and CDR2 is FYEKMQ (reference sequence). The CDR3 bases are TGTGCCAGCTCCCGGAACAGGGAGATGTACGAGCAGTACTTC. Its protein is CASSRNREMYEQYF.

The rearrangement uses TRBV19 and TRBJ1-5; perhaps TRBD1 as D (5 bases). V was shortened by 4 bases and J by 8 bases, with 15 bases between the two germline ends. The CDR3 length is 14 residues. Germline lookup yields CDR1 LNHDA and CDR2 SQIVND (reference sequence). The CDR3 reads CASSTSGTPEPQHF. DNA for the CDR3: TGTGCCAGTAGTACTTCCGGGACCCCGGAGCCCCAGCATTTT. Supplemented by reference TRBV19 and TRBJ1-5, the full variable domain reads DGGITQSPKYLFRKEGQNVTLSCEQNLNHDAMYWYRQDPGQGLRLIYYSQIVNDFQKGDIAEGYSVSREKKESFPLTVTSAQKNPTAFYLCASSTSGTPEPQHFGDGTRLSIL.

For the CDR3, the DNA is TGTGCCAGCAGCCAACGGACTAGCGGGAGGGGGTACGAGCAGTACTTC. This gives the protein CASSQRTSGRGYEQYF. J is TRBJ2-7 and V is TRBV3-1 (or the pseudogene TRBV3-2); 15 bases are shared with TRBD2. CDR1 is LGHDT and CDR2 is YNNKEL in the germline V gene (reference sequence). With 2 bases clipped from V and 4 bases from J, the junction kept 3 bases outside the gene matches. CDR3 length equals 16 residues.

CDR3 nucleotide sequence: TGTGCCAGCAGGGGCGGGGCAAACCACAATGAGCAGTTCTTC. Translating gives CASRGGANHNEQFF. This chain links TRBV11-2 with TRBJ2-1; a weak D match, TRBD2 (6 bases). Trimming cost V 6 bases and J 5 bases, with 14 bases left between them. This CDR3 contains 14 residues. The germline V gene has CDR1 SGHAT and CDR2 FQNNGV.

Only one count was recorded for this clone. The chain uses TRBV7-8 and TRBJ2-7; D not certain. V was clipped by 2 bases and J by 6 bases, with 17 bases between them. Germline assignment: CDR1 SGHVS and CDR2 FQNEAQ. There are 15 residues in the CDR3. CDR3: CASSLRPDKSSEQYF. DNA for the CDR3: TGTGCCAGCAGCTTACGTCCCGACAAATCCAGCGAGCAGTACTTC.